Listed below are T cell receptor beta chains from one sample, sequenced in a study of OX40 agonist ivuxolimab in advanced cancers. Only in-frame clones appear in the TCRdb table, and some are missing; sequencing was by immunoSEQ multiplex PCR. Among approximately 76,000 clones listed, around nine tenths were seen once. Sequenced material: CD4+ or CD8+ T cells sorted from blood, taken in a trial of the OX40 agonist ivuxolimab. The source of these receptors is an adult with an advanced solid tumor such as melanoma, head and neck, liver or kidney cancer. CDR3s include the opening cysteine and the closing phenylalanine or tryptophan. The D gene is left open where the match is weak. Part of the rows lack a size; the others show once, few, many or a class for expanded clones.

v_gene	len	j_gene	abundance	d_gene	CDR3aa	CDR3nt
TRBV7-2	15	TRBJ2-2	-	-	CASSLNWVGSGELFF	TGTGCCAGCAGCTTAAACTGGGTTGGGAGCGGGGAGCTGTTTTTT
TRBV4-2	14	TRBJ2-7	-	-	CASSQESGYDEQYF	TGTGCCAGCAGCCAAGAATCAGGGTACGACGAGCAGTACTTC
TRBV28	13	TRBJ1-2	-	-	CASSLSRGVGYTF	TGTGCCAGCAGTTTGTCACGGGGCGTCGGCTACACCTTC
TRBV30	11	TRBJ2-5	-	-	CAFSSQETQYF	TGTGCCTTCAGTTCCCAAGAGACCCAGTACTTC
TRBV7-2	14	TRBJ2-1	-	TRBD2	CASSPGGTYNEQFF	TGTGCCAGCAGCCCGGGGGGGACCTACAATGAGCAGTTCTTC
TRBV6-1	14	TRBJ2-1	-	-	CASRRQGGKNEQFF	TGTGCCAGCAGGAGACAGGGAGGAAAAAATGAGCAGTTCTTC
TRBV6-1	15	TRBJ2-7	-	TRBD2	CASTPFSGHSYEQYF	TGTGCCAGCACACCCTTTAGCGGGCACTCCTACGAGCAGTACTTC
TRBV7-6	17	TRBJ1-1	-	-	CASSPRGDVWMNTEAFF	TGTGCCAGCAGCCCTCGTGGAGACGTATGGATGAACACTGAAGCTTTCTTT
TRBV5-4	16	TRBJ2-3	-	-	CASSQRGAGGTDTQYF	TGTGCCAGCAGCCAACGGGGGGCCGGGGGCACAGATACGCAGTATTTT
TRBV6-1	16	TRBJ2-3	-	TRBD1	CASSETGGPGTDTQYF	TGTGCCAGCAGTGAGACAGGGGGCCCAGGCACAGATACGCAGTATTTT
TRBV6-1	14	TRBJ2-1	once	-	CASSGSGGLYEQFF	TGTGCCAGCAGTGGCTCAGGGGGGTTGTATGAGCAGTTCTTC
TRBV6-5	15	TRBJ2-6	-	-	CASSYRWSGANVLTF	TGTGCCAGCAGTTACCGCTGGTCTGGGGCCAACGTCCTGACTTTC
TRBV7-9	10	TRBJ2-1	-	-	CASSYNEQFF	TGTGCCAGCAGCTACAATGAGCAGTTCTTC
TRBV6-4	13	TRBJ2-4	-	TRBD2	CASSETSGYIQYF	TGTGCCAGCAGTGAGACTAGCGGGTACATTCAGTACTTC
TRBV27	15	TRBJ2-1	-	-	CASSLTPGGTVGQFF	TGTGCCAGCAGTCTTACACCGGGCGGGACCGTGGGGCAGTTCTTC
TRBV4-1	16	TRBJ1-4	once	-	CASSQVLRGRNEKLFF	TGCGCCAGCAGCCAAGTACTCCGGGGCCGGAATGAAAAACTGTTTTTT
TRBV7-2	14	TRBJ2-3	-	-	CASSGGRGTDTQYF	TGTGCCAGCAGCGGCGGCAGGGGCACAGATACGCAGTATTTT
TRBV19	17	TRBJ1-4	-	-	CASSGGQGGATNEKLFF	TGTGCCAGTAGTGGAGGGCAGGGTGGAGCAACTAATGAAAAACTGTTTTTT
TRBV28	14	TRBJ2-5	-	-	CASSPARFSETQYF	TGTGCCAGCAGTCCAGCGAGGTTTTCAGAGACCCAGTACTTC
TRBV7-2	14	TRBJ1-1	-	-	CASSFRGAGTEAFF	TGTGCCAGCAGCTTCAGGGGCGCGGGCACTGAAGCTTTCTTT
TRBV6-5	15	TRBJ2-7	-	-	CASSKSRGLTYEQYF	TGTGCCAGCAGTAAATCGCGGGGACTTACCTACGAGCAGTACTTC
TRBV6-4	16	TRBJ2-3	-	TRBD2	CASSEGRGGLTDTQYF	TGTGCCAGCAGTGAGGGGCGGGGGGGCCTCACAGATACGCAGTATTTT
TRBV7-8	17	TRBJ2-1	-	TRBD2	CASRETSGSWTYNEQFF	TGTGCCAGCAGAGAGACTAGCGGGAGTTGGACCTACAATGAGCAGTTCTTC
TRBV6-5	15	TRBJ2-7	-	-	CASSFRGGYLGEQYF	TGTGCCAGCAGTTTCAGGGGGGGATATCTGGGCGAGCAGTACTTC
TRBV10-3	16	TRBJ2-3	-	TRBD2	CATSGAGDSSIDTQYF	TGTGCCACCTCCGGAGCGGGAGATAGTTCAATTGATACGCAGTATTTT
TRBV5-1	13	TRBJ2-7	-	-	CASSLPEGYEQYF	TGCGCCAGCAGCCTCCCTGAGGGCTACGAGCAGTACTTC
TRBV5-4	15	TRBJ2-3	-	TRBD2	CASSTAGGPLDTQYF	TGTGCCAGCAGCACCGCGGGGGGCCCTCTGGATACGCAGTATTTT
TRBV27	16	TRBJ1-2	-	TRBD1	CASSTSGTGMYFGYTF	TGTGCCAGCAGCACATCCGGGACAGGGATGTATTTCGGCTACACCTTC
TRBV14	17	TRBJ2-5	-	TRBD1	CASSQGLPGGFGGTQYF	TGTGCCAGCAGCCAAGGGTTGCCAGGGGGCTTTGGAGGGACCCAGTACTTC
TRBV2	15	TRBJ1-5	-	TRBD1	CASSQNRGGNQPQHF	TGTGCCAGCAGTCAAAACAGGGGCGGCAATCAGCCCCAGCATTTT
TRBV11-2	13	TRBJ1-4	few	-	CASSLGSAQKLFF	TGTGCCAGCAGCTTAGGTTCCGCCCAAAAACTGTTTTTT
TRBV5-1	17	TRBJ1-5	few	TRBD1	CASSSTPGQGNNQPQHF	TGCGCCAGCAGCTCTACTCCGGGACAGGGGAACAATCAGCCCCAGCATTTT
TRBV28	14	TRBJ1-5	-	-	CASSPPVGWQPQHF	TGTGCCAGCAGTCCCCCGGTAGGGTGGCAGCCCCAGCATTTT
TRBV9	15	TRBJ2-2	-	TRBD2	CASSSGLAVTGELFF	TGTGCCAGCAGCTCGGGACTAGCGGTCACCGGGGAGCTGTTTTTT
TRBV7-6	14	TRBJ1-4	-	-	CASSLGRTNEKLFF	TGTGCCAGCAGCTTAGGCAGAACTAATGAAAAACTGTTTTTT
TRBV5-1	16	TRBJ2-1	few	TRBD1	CASSWGTGIGYNEQFF	TGCGCCAGCAGCTGGGGGACAGGGATAGGGTACAATGAGCAGTTCTTC
TRBV7-8	14	TRBJ2-2	-	-	CASSLGRGFGELFF	TGTGCCAGCAGCTTGGGCAGGGGATTCGGGGAGCTGTTTTTT
TRBV6-1	11	TRBJ2-7	-	-	CASSRAYEQYF	TGTGCCAGCAGTAGAGCCTACGAGCAGTACTTC
TRBV4-2	17	TRBJ2-7	-	TRBD2	CASSQDQRGALSYEQYF	TGTGCCAGCAGCCAAGACCAGCGGGGGGCCCTTTCCTACGAGCAGTACTTC
TRBV7-6	15	TRBJ2-1	-	TRBD2	CASSPKTSVYNEQFF	TGTGCCAGCAGCCCCAAGACTAGCGTCTACAATGAGCAGTTCTTC
TRBV5-1	15	TRBJ1-5	few	-	CASSLSGVGDQPQHF	TGCGCCAGCAGCCTTTCCGGGGTAGGGGATCAGCCCCAGCATTTT